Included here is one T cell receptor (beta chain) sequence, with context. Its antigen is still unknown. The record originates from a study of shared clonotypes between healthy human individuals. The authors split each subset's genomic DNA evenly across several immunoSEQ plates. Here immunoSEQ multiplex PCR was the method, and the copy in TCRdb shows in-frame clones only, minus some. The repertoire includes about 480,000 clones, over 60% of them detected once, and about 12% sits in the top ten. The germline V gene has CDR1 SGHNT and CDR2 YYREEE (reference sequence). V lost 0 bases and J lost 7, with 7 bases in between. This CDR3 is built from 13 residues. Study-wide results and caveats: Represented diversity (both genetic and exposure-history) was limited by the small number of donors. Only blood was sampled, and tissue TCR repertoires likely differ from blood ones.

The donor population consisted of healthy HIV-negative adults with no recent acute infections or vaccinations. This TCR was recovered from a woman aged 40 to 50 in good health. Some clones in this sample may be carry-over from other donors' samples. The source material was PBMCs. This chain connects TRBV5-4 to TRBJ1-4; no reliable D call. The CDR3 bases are TGTGCCAGCAGCTTGGGGGTCGCTGAAAAACTGTTTTTT. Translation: CASSLGVAEKLFF.